Below, 31 T cell receptor beta chains from the same sample are listed, as sequenced in a study of T cells in localized non-small cell lung cancer. TCRdb's table, derived via immunoSEQ multiplex PCR, lists solely in-frame clones and lacks some. This sample has 100,000 to 150,000 clones; 89% occur once, and the top ten carry around 1.5%. This specimen was peripheral blood, taken before any cancer treatment. These receptor sequences come from a female donor aged 60 or older with stage I lung adenocarcinoma.

The chain employs TRBV28 and TRBJ2-2; 7 bases map to TRBD1. Germline CDR1 MDHEN, CDR2 SYDVKM. This CDR3 comprises 17 residues. V shed 4 bases, J shed 4 bases, and the junction held 12 bases outside the gene matches. The CDR3 reads CASSSRLTTGTTGELFF. DNA of the CDR3: TGTGCCAGCAGTTCAAGACTCACGACAGGGACCACCGGGGAGCTGTTTTTT.

Notes on this clone: This specimen includes other DNA sequences encoding the same CDR3. The chain employs TRBV5-6 and TRBJ2-7; TRBD1 matches at 8 bases. CDR1 is SGHDT and CDR2 is YYEEEE in the germline V gene. The CDR3 is 15 residues long. J lost 0 bases, V lost 4 bases, and 6 bases had no gene match. The CDR3 DNA follows: TGTGCCAGCAGCCTGACCGGGACAGGCTCCTACGAGCAGTACTTC. It codes for CASSLTGTGSYEQYF.

The V and J genes are TRBV2 and TRBJ2-5, with TRBD1 identical over 7 bases. V dropped 4 bases and J dropped 3; count of bases not matched to a gene: 11. This CDR3 spans 16 amino acids. Germline CDR1 is SNHLY and CDR2 is FYNNEI. The CDR3 DNA reads TGTGCCAGCAGTGTTGACGCAGGGGGAAGGGAAGAGACCCAGTACTTC. Protein product: CASSVDAGGREETQYF.

V and J are TRBV2 and TRBJ1-1; 8 nucleotides match TRBD1. Trimming removed 6 bases from V and 11 bases from J; junction bases left unmatched: 8. Germline V lookup: CDR1 SNHLY, CDR2 FYNNEI. This CDR3 spans 12 amino acids. CDR3 DNA: TGTGCCAGCAGCGGACAGGGCCCCGGGGCTTTCTTT. This translates into CASSGQGPGAFF. Supplemented by reference TRBV2 and TRBJ1-1, the full variable domain reads EPEVTQTPSHQVTQMGQEVILRCVPISNHLYFYWYRQILGQKVEFLVSFYNNEISEKSEIFDDQFSVERPDGSNFTLKIRSTKLEDSAMYFCASSGQGPGAFFGQGTRLTVV.

The rearrangement joins TRBV9 to TRBJ2-3, with no clear D. From germline, CDR1 is SGDLS and CDR2 YYNGEE. Deletions cut 4 bases from V and 10 bases from J, with 25 bases between. The CDR3 consists of 16 residues. CDR3 region: CASSPSLIAPSSAQYF. As DNA, the CDR3 is TGTGCCAGCAGCCCCTCCTTGATAGCTCCTTCCAGCGCGCAGTATTTT.

The J gene is TRBJ2-2, the V gene TRBV28; 9 nucleotides match TRBD2. This CDR3 contains 16 residues. Germline CDR1 is MDHEN and CDR2 is SYDVKM. With 7 bases clipped from V and 2 bases from J, the junction kept 8 bases outside the gene matches. The CDR3: CASIAGTSLNTGELFF. CDR3 in DNA: TGTGCCAGCATTGCCGGGACTAGCCTAAACACCGGGGAGCTGTTTTTT.

This sequence joins TRBV7-6 and TRBJ2-2, with 9 bases fitting TRBD1. Germline assignment: CDR1 SGHVS and CDR2 FNYEAQ. This CDR3 has 15 amino acids. V shed 5 bases, J shed 1 base, and the junction held 2 bases outside the gene matches. CDR3 sequence reads: CASSQGQGNTGELFF. DNA of the CDR3: TGTGCCAGCAGCCAGGGACAGGGGAACACCGGGGAGCTGTTTTTT.

The rearrangement joins TRBV9 to TRBJ2-3, with TRBD2 matching over 8 bases. This CDR3 spans 18 amino acids. Germline V lookup: CDR1 SGDLS, CDR2 YYNGEE. The trim removed 0 bases at V and 1 base at J, leaving 10 bases unmatched. CDR3 region: CASSVAGGTREGTDTQYF. CDR3 bases: TGTGCCAGCAGCGTAGCCGGCGGGACTAGGGAAGGCACAGATACGCAGTATTTT.

The rearrangement uses TRBV18 and TRBJ1-1; TRBD1 might be the D (5 bases). Per germline, CDR1 KGHSH and CDR2 LQKENI. The CDR3 spans 17 residues. With 1 base removed from V and 4 bases from J, the gap between germline ends came to 19 bases. CDR3 DNA: TGTGCCAGCTCACCACTTCGGCACGGGGACGCAAGCACTGAAGCTTTCTTT. The encoded protein is CASSPLRHGDASTEAFF.

This chain links TRBV7-8 with TRBJ2-5; D is ambiguous. Trimming took off 1 base at V and 1 base at J, with 7 bases between the two ends. This CDR3 comprises 14 residues. CDR1 SGHVS and CDR2 FQNEAQ come from the germline V gene. CDR3 sequence reads: CASSLGLFQETQYF. As DNA, the CDR3 is TGTGCCAGCAGCTTAGGTCTATTCCAAGAGACCCAGTACTTC.

This clone was counted a few times. The rearrangement uses TRBV7-8 and TRBJ2-7; 11 bases line up with TRBD1. This CDR3 region has 15 residues. The germline V gene encodes CDR1 SGHVS and CDR2 FQNEAQ. With 2 bases clipped from V and 2 bases from J, the junction kept 2 bases outside the gene matches. The CDR3 loop is CASSLMGQGAYEQYF. In DNA, the CDR3 is TGTGCCAGCAGCTTAATGGGACAGGGGGCCTACGAGCAGTACTTC.

V gene TRBV7-3 combines with J gene TRBJ2-3; a weak D match, TRBD2 (6 bases). The length of the CDR3 is 15 residues. Germline V gene lookup returns CDR1 SGHTA and CDR2 FQGTGA. Trimming removed 5 bases from V and 3 bases from J, with 15 bases in between. The CDR3 sequence: CASSTGRYGTDTQYF. CDR3 DNA sequence: TGTGCCAGCAGCACTGGGAGGTATGGGACAGATACGCAGTATTTT.

The chain has TRBV7-2 and TRBJ2-3; no clear D. V was cut by 6 bases and J by 1 base, with 11 bases left in between. This CDR3 region has 14 residues. Germline V gene data show CDR1 as SGHTA and CDR2 as FQGNSA. CDR3 loop: CASSTRAGTDTQYF. The CDR3 DNA follows: TGTGCCAGCAGTACAAGGGCAGGCACAGATACGCAGTATTTT.

This clone was seen a few times. The chain combines TRBV7-9 with TRBJ2-1; D unclear. V lost 3 bases to trimming and J lost 8 bases, with 26 bases between them. The CDR3 extends over 18 amino acids. CDR1 is SEHNR and CDR2 is FQNEAQ in the germline V gene (reference sequence). The CDR3 loop is CASSFPKRMGGFGDEQFF. CDR3 nucleotides: TGTGCCAGCAGCTTCCCTAAACGCATGGGCGGCTTTGGGGATGAGCAGTTCTTC.

The rearrangement joins TRBV27 to TRBJ1-2, with TRBD1 as a possible D gene (6 bases). Germline CDR1 and CDR2: MNHEY and SMNVEV (reference sequence). V shed 0 bases and J shed 3 bases, with 20 bases lying between them. The CDR3 runs 18 residues. As DNA, the CDR3 is TGTGCCAGCAGTTTATCCCCACTCGGGGGGCAGAGAGACTATGGCTACACCTTC. Translation gives CASSLSPLGGQRDYGYTF.

The chain recombines TRBV5-6 with TRBJ1-5; 10 bases agree with TRBD1. V trimming: 3 bases; J trimming: 1 base; junction bases outside the gene matches: 7. From germline, CDR1 is SGHDT and CDR2 YYEEEE. This CDR3 region has 17 residues. CDR3 amino acids: CASSSGTGVRSNQPQHF. The CDR3 DNA reads as TGTGCCAGCAGCTCAGGGACAGGGGTTCGGAGCAATCAGCCCCAGCATTTT.

The V and J genes are TRBV7-3 and TRBJ2-3; 9 bases align to TRBD2. V was clipped by 3 bases and J by 10 bases; unmatched bases: 8. The CDR3 loop spans 14 amino acids. Looked up from germline, CDR1 is SGHTA and CDR2 is FQGTGA. The CDR3 coding sequence is TGTGCCAGCAGCTTTGCGGGAGGGAGGTATGCGCAGTATTTT. It yields the protein CASSFAGGRYAQYF.

In the case of this clone: Distinct nucleotide sequences in the sample also encode this CDR3. The rearrangement joins TRBV28 to TRBJ1-5, with D uncertain. Germline values: CDR1 MDHEN, CDR2 SYDVKM. This CDR3 is built from 11 residues. The V and J ends lost 6 bases and 5 bases respectively, with 5 bases between them. CDR3 bases: TGTGCCAGCAGCTCCGATCAGCCCCAGCATTTT. As protein: CASSSDQPQHF.

The V gene is TRBV7-9, the J gene TRBJ1-4, with TRBD1 as a possible D gene (5 bases). V was shortened by 6 bases and J by 10 bases, with 18 bases between the two germline ends. In germline, CDR1 is SEHNR, CDR2 FQNEAQ (reference sequence). This CDR3 has 14 amino acids. As DNA, the CDR3 is TGTGCCAGCAGTCAGACTGGTACTGGGGGAAAACTGTTTTTT. This translates into CASSQTGTGGKLFF. Complete variable domain (other parts from reference TRBV7-9 and TRBJ1-4): DTGVSQNPRHKITKRGQNVTFRCDPISEHNRLYWYRQTLGQGPEFLTYFQNEAQLEKSRLLSDRFSAERPKGSFSTLEIQRTEQGDSAMYLCASSQTGTGGKLFFGSGTQLSVL.

CDR3: CASSLGRSSYNEQFF. The DNA for the CDR3 is TGTGCCAGCAGTTTGGGACGTAGCTCCTACAATGAGCAGTTCTTC. The V and J genes are TRBV2 and TRBJ2-1, with D perhaps assigned TRBD1 or TRBD2 (5 bases each). This CDR3 region has 15 residues. The V end lost 5 bases, the J end lost 0 bases, and 11 bases lay between the germline ends. Looked up from germline, CDR1 is SNHLY and CDR2 is FYNNEI.

The J gene is TRBJ2-7, the V gene TRBV2; no clear D gene. This CDR3 contains 16 residues. V lost 4 bases, J lost 3 bases, and 19 bases lay in between. CDR1 is SNHLY, CDR2 FYNNEI, per germline. This CDR3 is CASSGRRFPNLYEQYF. The CDR3 DNA sequence: TGTGCCAGCAGTGGTCGCAGGTTCCCTAACCTCTACGAGCAGTACTTC.

J is TRBJ2-5 and V is TRBV12-5; possibly TRBD1 for D (6 bases). The V gene's germline CDR1 is LGHNT and CDR2 FRNRAP. Trimming left V 1 base short and J 0 bases short, with 33 bases between. This CDR3 is 23 amino acids long. The CDR3 sequence is CASGLARAPSYRESEPHQETQYF. DNA of the CDR3: TGTGCTAGTGGTTTGGCAAGGGCCCCCTCATACAGGGAGAGCGAGCCACACCAAGAGACCCAGTACTTC. The variable domain in full, completed from reference TRBV12-5 and TRBJ2-5, reads DARVTQTPRHKVTEMGQEVTMRCQPILGHNTVFWYRQTMMQGLELLAYFRNRAPLDDSGMPKDRFSAEMPDATLATLKIQPSEPRDSAVYFCASGLARAPSYRESEPHQETQYFGPGTRLLVL.

By sample share, this clone is medium-sized (0.01 to 0.1%). In DNA, the CDR3 is TGCGCCAGCAGCGCCGGGACAGGGGTAGATACGCAGTATTTT. Its translation is CASSAGTGVDTQYF. V gene TRBV5-1 combines with J gene TRBJ2-3, with TRBD1 matching 10 bases. Trimming took 4 bases from V and 5 from J; bases not matched to a gene: 4. The germline V gene has CDR1 SGHRS and CDR2 YFSETQ. The CDR3 sequence is 14 residues long.

The gene calls are TRBV30 and TRBJ1-1; D is uncertain. V was pared by 4 bases and J by 0 bases, with 12 bases between. The CDR3 loop spans 14 amino acids. Germline V gives CDR1 GTSNPN, CDR2 SVGIG (reference sequence). The CDR3 bases are TGTGCCTGGAACTCCGAAGCAGTGAACACTGAAGCTTTCTTT. This sequence encodes CAWNSEAVNTEAFF.

The chain joins TRBV27 to TRBJ2-7; no definite D call. Germline assignment: CDR1 MNHEY and CDR2 SMNVEV (reference sequence). The V end lost 4 bases, the J end lost 2 bases, and 15 bases lay between the germline ends. This CDR3 spans 15 amino acids. The DNA of the CDR3 is TGTGCCAGCAGTTCCCCCCTGCGGAGCACCTACGAGCAGTACTTC. It is translated as CASSSPLRSTYEQYF.

The chain combines TRBV5-1 with TRBJ1-4; a possible D gene is TRBD1 (5 bases). With 4 bases removed from V and 7 bases from J, the gap between germline ends came to 14 bases. This CDR3 has 14 residues. CDR1 SGHRS and CDR2 YFSETQ come from the germline V gene. CDR3 residues: CASSRTAGVEKLFF. For the CDR3, the DNA is TGCGCCAGCAGCAGAACGGCGGGGGTTGAAAAACTGTTTTTT.

This chain links TRBV4-1 with TRBJ1-6; D uncertain. The CDR3 contains 13 residues. Trimming shortened V by 1 base and J by 9 bases, and 7 bases separated the two germline ends. CDR1 is MGHRA, CDR2 YSYEKL, per germline. The CDR3 spells CASSQVRRSPLHF. For the CDR3, the DNA is TGCGCCAGCAGCCAAGTCCGCCGTTCACCCCTCCACTTT.

The chain has TRBV29-1 and TRBJ1-1, with 11 nucleotides matching TRBD1. Germline trimming cut 4 bases from V and 4 bases from J; bases unmatched to any gene: 14. The length of the CDR3 is 17 residues. Germline V gene lookup returns CDR1 SQVTM and CDR2 ANQGSEA. DNA of the CDR3: TGCAGCGTTGTTAATAGGGGACAGGGGGAAAGGGGCACTGAAGCTTTCTTT. Translating it yields CSVVNRGQGERGTEAFF.

The count of this clone is one. The chain carries TRBV7-9 and TRBJ2-7, with D maybe TRBD2 (6 bases). Germline values: CDR1 SEHNR, CDR2 FQNEAQ (reference sequence). The V and J ends lost 7 bases and 2 bases respectively, with 18 bases between them. The CDR3 covers 15 residues. CDR3 sequence (DNA): TGTGCCAGCACCCTCACCACCGGGAGCCCCTACGAGCAGTACTTC. Translating it yields CASTLTTGSPYEQYF.

V gene TRBV19 combines with J gene TRBJ2-7, with 10 bases matching TRBD2. With V trimmed by 3 bases and J by 3 bases, 11 bases remained unmatched. Per the germline V gene, CDR1 is LNHDA and CDR2 is SQIVND (reference sequence). The CDR3 is 17 residues long. The CDR3 here is CASSIGLAGAPGYEQYF. In DNA form, the CDR3 reads TGTGCCAGTAGTATTGGCCTAGCGGGAGCCCCGGGCTACGAGCAGTACTTC.

V gene TRBV19 combines with J gene TRBJ2-1; D may be TRBD2 (5 bases). V was clipped by 1 base and J by 8 bases, with 9 bases between them. In germline, CDR1 is LNHDA, CDR2 SQIVND (reference sequence). This CDR3 spans 13 amino acids. CDR3 bases: TGTGCCAGTAGTATAGGGACTCGCGATGAGCAGTTCTTC. Residues: CASSIGTRDEQFF.